These 14 T cell receptor beta chains came from one sample sequenced in a study of glioma-infiltrating T cells. TCR alpha and beta CDR3 regions were amplified from RNA using iRepertoire nested multiplex PCR. TCRdb independently ran MiXCR on the multiplex PCR reads; one entry per CDR3 protein. The sample yields approximately 100,000 distinct CDR3 sequences, less than 30% seen once. The sample was glioma tissue, nonneoplastic brain tissue, or PBMCs (not recorded which). Receptors originate from a human donor with low-grade glioma or glioblastoma, undergoing nonglioma brain surgery, or in good health (not recorded which).

V usage is TRBV30 and J usage is TRBJ2-3, with 8 bases aligning to TRBD1. From germline, CDR1 is GTSNPN and CDR2 SVGIG (reference sequence). The CDR3 sequence is 14 residues long. V lost 2 bases, J lost 6 bases, and 7 bases stayed unmatched. This CDR3 reads CAWSPGQGIDTQYF. The CDR3 nucleotides are TGTGCCTGGAGTCCCGGACAGGGAATTGATACGCAGTATTTT. The variable domain in full, with the rest retrieved from reference TRBV30 and TRBJ2-3, is SQTIHQWPATLVQPVGSPLSLECTVEGTSNPNLYWYRQAAGRGLQLLFYSVGIGQISSEVPQNLSASRPQDRQFILSSKKLLLSDSGFYLCAWSPGQGIDTQYFGPGTRLTVL.

In regard to this clonotype: The junction differs from germline at one of its ends, possibly a read error. V is TRBV10-1 and J is TRBJ2-3; 7 nucleotides match TRBD2. This CDR3 is 14 amino acids long. Germline loops: CDR1 WNHNN, CDR2 SYGVQD (reference sequence). The DNA of the CDR3 is TGCGACAGCAGTGGGGGAGGGAGCGGAGATACGCAGTATTTT. This encodes CDSSGGGSGDTQYF.

The genes are TRBV12-3 or TRBV12-4 and TRBJ1-2; maybe TRBD1 (5 bases). The CDR3 has 15 amino acids. Trimming removed 7 bases from V and 5 bases from J, with 20 bases in between. The CDR3 here is CASTDPSGTDYGYTF. Written as DNA, the CDR3 is TGTGCCAGCACCGACCCTTCCGGGACGGATTATGGCTACACCTTC.

This clonotype appeared many times. This rearrangement joins TRBV6-1 to TRBJ2-7; 11 bases are a match to TRBD2. The CDR3 runs to 14 residues. Looked up from germline, CDR1 is MNHNS and CDR2 is SASEGT. V trimming: 4 bases; J trimming: 7 bases; junction bases outside the gene matches: 6. CDR3 sequence reads: CASSVLAGASEQYF. CDR3 sequence (DNA): TGTGCCAGCAGTGTACTAGCGGGAGCGTCAGAGCAGTACTTC.

This clonotype came up a few times. The chain has TRBV10-3 and TRBJ2-4; D is perhaps TRBD1 (7 bases). The CDR3 totals 16 residues. Germline lookup yields CDR1 ENHRY and CDR2 SYGVKD. With 0 bases removed from V and 5 bases from J, the gap between germline ends came to 14 bases. CDR3 sequence reads: CAISESAGGTENIQYF. As DNA, the CDR3 is TGTGCCATCAGTGAGTCAGCAGGGGGGACGGAAAACATTCAGTACTTC.

Concerning this clonotype: Just one base apart from a much larger clone, this may be a read error. The genes are TRBV24-1 and TRBJ1-2, with D tentatively TRBD1 (6 bases). The CDR3 has 16 amino acids. CDR1 and CDR2 from the germline V gene are KGHDR and SFDVKD. CDR3 amino acids: CATSGLREGANYGYTF. CDR3 sequence (DNA): TGTGCCACCAGTGGTTTGCGGGAGGGGGCTAACTATGGCTACACCTTC.

This clonotype came up a few times. The chain employs TRBV5-1 and TRBJ1-1, with 8 bases fitting TRBD1. This CDR3 region has 13 residues. J was trimmed by 7 bases and V by 6 bases; bases with no gene match: 8. The germline V gene encodes CDR1 SGHRS and CDR2 YFSETQ. The CDR3 nucleotides read TGCGCCAGCAAAACGGACAGGGACGGTGAAGCTTTCTTT. Protein product: CASKTDRDGEAFF.

This clonotype was seen ten or more times. The chain couples TRBV24-1 to TRBJ2-3; possible D gene TRBD1, 5 bases. This CDR3 comprises 15 residues. V lost 4 bases and J 1 base, leaving 11 bases between the germline ends. CDR1 KGHDR and CDR2 SFDVKD come from the germline V gene. CDR3: CATSEQGLGTDTQYF. CDR3 in DNA: TGTGCCACCAGTGAGCAGGGTCTCGGCACAGATACGCAGTATTTT.

Of note for this clonotype: It is likely a read error, because the conserved phenylalanine at the end of the CDR3 is missing. The gene calls are TRBV20-1 and TRBJ2-5; possibly TRBD2 for D (5 bases). Per the germline V gene, CDR1 is DFQATT and CDR2 is SNEGSKA (reference sequence). V was trimmed by 6 bases and J by 5 bases, leaving 10 bases between them. The CDR3 sequence is 11 residues long. Here the CDR3 reads CSALTGETQYS. CDR3 sequence (DNA): TGCAGTGCCCTCACGGGGGAGACCCAGTACAGC.

This clonotype was counted at least ten times. The V and J genes are TRBV25-1 and TRBJ2-7; the D gene is possibly TRBD1 (6 bases). The V gene's germline CDR1 is MGHDK and CDR2 SYGVNS. V lost 6 bases and J 2 bases, leaving 14 bases between the germline ends. The CDR3 has 14 residues. The CDR3 nucleotides are TGTGCCAGCAGCCAAGTAGGGGGAACCTACGAGCAGTACTTC. Its translation is CASSQVGGTYEQYF.

This clonotype was found many times. This chain joins TRBV7-2 and TRBJ1-5; possibly TRBD1 for D (6 bases). CDR1 is SGHTA, CDR2 FQGNSA, per germline. Trimming left V 5 bases short and J 6 bases short, with 17 bases between. The CDR3 runs to 15 residues. CDR3: CASSVQGSALQPQHF. CDR3 DNA sequence: TGTGCCAGCAGCGTGCAGGGGAGCGCCCTTCAGCCCCAGCATTTT.

Many counts were recorded for this clonotype. The J gene is TRBJ2-7, the V gene TRBV7-3; no definite D call. Looked up from germline, CDR1 is SGHTA and CDR2 is FQGTGA. The CDR3 spans 16 residues. V gave up 2 bases and J gave up 1 base, with 15 bases separating them. CDR3 in amino acids: CASSLVPAGGSYEQYF. In DNA, the CDR3 is TGTGCCAGCAGCTTAGTACCGGCAGGTGGATCCTACGAGCAGTACTTC.

In its sample, this clonotype was seen many times. The chain has TRBV28 and TRBJ1-4; tentatively, D is TRBD1 (6 bases). The CDR3 totals 16 residues. CDR1 and CDR2 (germline): MDHEN, SYDVKM. Trimming took 7 bases from V and 5 from J, leaving 20 bases between them. CDR3 DNA: TGTGCCAGCACCAGTTCAGGGGCAGGGCTAAATGAAAAACTGTTTTTT. Its translation: CASTSSGAGLNEKLFF.

This clonotype was recorded a few times. This CDR3 is CASSVAGTQYEQYF. The CDR3 region has the DNA TGTGCCAGCAGCGTAGCTGGGACACAATACGAGCAGTACTTC. This sequence joins TRBV9 and TRBJ2-7, with D perhaps TRBD1 (6 bases). V gave up 0 bases and J gave up 4 bases, with 11 bases separating them. The CDR3 length is 14 residues. Germline CDR1 SGDLS, CDR2 YYNGEE.